The 18 T cell receptor beta chains below were found in one sample sequenced in a study of T cell changes during pregnancy in multiple sclerosis. Sequencing used immunoSEQ multiplex PCR; TCRdb keeps in-frame clones, though not all of them. The table lists about 46,000 clones, approximately 90% of them singletons. The specimen comprised CD8+ T cells from peripheral blood mononuclear cells, sampled in the second trimester of pregnancy. Every receptor here comes from a female donor with multiple sclerosis, enrolled in a pregnancy study.

This clone was seen once. The CDR3 DNA reads TGTGCCAGAAGCTTGGCGGGTCAGGGTAAGGGCTACACCTTC. The encoded protein is CARSLAGQGKGYTF. V gene TRBV5-3 combines with J gene TRBJ1-2; TRBD1 is a possible D gene (5 bases). TRBV5-3 qualifies as an ORF whose function is uncertain. The CDR3 extends over 14 amino acids. Trimming pared 0 bases from V and 8 bases from J, leaving 14 bases between.

The V gene is TRBV7-8, the J gene TRBJ1-4; weak D call: TRBD1 (6 bases). The CDR3 is 15 residues long. V gave up 7 bases and J gave up 8 bases, with 20 bases separating them. Germline-derived CDR1 and CDR2 are SGHVS and FQNEAQ. The CDR3 nucleotides are TGTGCCAGCACCCAAGGGGGAGGGTTGGGAGAAAAACTGTTTTTT. Protein sequence: CASTQGGGLGEKLFF.

The rearrangement links TRBV6-1 to TRBJ2-1; a weak D match, TRBD1 (5 bases). Germline assignment: CDR1 MNHNS and CDR2 SASEGT. The CDR3 contains 16 residues. Trimming left V 3 bases short and J 1 base short, with 13 bases between. As DNA, the CDR3 is TGTGCCAGCAGTGAGAGTAGGGGAAGGTCCTACAATGAGCAGTTCTTC. Encoded protein: CASSESRGRSYNEQFF.

CDR3 sequence reads: CASSPPDRNNEQFF. CDR3 bases: TGTGCCAGCAGCCCGCCGGACAGGAACAATGAGCAGTTCTTC. The V call is TRBV7-2, the J call TRBJ2-1; 7 bases line up with TRBD1. The CDR3 spans 14 residues. After removal of 5 bases from V and 5 bases from J, the junction contained 6 bases not matched to a gene. Per germline, CDR1 SGHTA and CDR2 FQGNSA.

The rearrangement uses TRBV7-9 and TRBJ1-2, with no clear D. V was cut by 5 bases and J by 6 bases, with 7 bases left in between. Germline-derived CDR1 and CDR2 are SEHNR and FQNEAQ (reference sequence). The CDR3 has 11 amino acids. The CDR3 DNA sequence: TGTGCCAGCAGCCCTCAGAATGGCTACACCTTC. It codes for CASSPQNGYTF.

V and J are TRBV4-1 and TRBJ2-1; D is perhaps TRBD1 (6 bases). V lost 2 bases and J 3 bases, leaving 8 bases between the germline ends. CDR3 length: 14 amino acids. Germline CDR1 and CDR2: MGHRA and YSYEKL. CDR3 in amino acids: CASSQPGDYNEQFF. CDR3 bases: TGCGCCAGCAGCCAACCAGGGGACTACAATGAGCAGTTCTTC.

This clone was counted only a few times. The chain recombines TRBV7-9 with TRBJ1-1; D is unclear. Trimming removed 6 bases at V and 3 bases at J, with 8 bases between. CDR3 length equals 12 residues. Germline loops: CDR1 SEHNR, CDR2 FQNEAQ (reference sequence). CDR3 in amino acids: CASRIGDTEAFF. The CDR3 DNA reads TGTGCCAGCAGGATCGGAGACACTGAAGCTTTCTTT.

V and J are TRBV7-9 and TRBJ2-1; 10 positions match TRBD2. The CDR3 loop spans 17 amino acids. Trimming cost V 3 bases and J 7 bases; bases outside gene matches: 12. Germline CDR1 reads SEHNR; CDR2 reads FQNEAQ (reference sequence). CDR3: CASSFIAGGIGRNEQFF. CDR3 bases: TGTGCCAGCAGCTTCATAGCGGGGGGAATAGGTAGGAATGAGCAGTTCTTC.

In its sample, this clone was seen once. The genes are TRBV9 and TRBJ1-2; TRBD1 aligns across 8 bases. The CDR3 extends over 15 amino acids. Trimming took 2 bases from V and 4 from J; bases not matched to a gene: 7. Germline CDR1 SGDLS, CDR2 YYNGEE. The CDR3 DNA is TGTGCCAGCAGCGTCAAAGACAGGGGACTCTATGGCTACACCTTC. This gives the protein CASSVKDRGLYGYTF. Combining the CDR3 with reference TRBV9 and TRBJ1-2 gives the whole variable domain DSGVTQTPKHLITATGQRVTLRCSPRSGDLSVYWYQQSLDQGLQFLIQYYNGEERAKGNILERFSAQQFPDLHSELNLSSLELGDSALYFCASSVKDRGLYGYTFGSGTRLTVV.

J is TRBJ2-3 and V is TRBV7-9; no firm D call. Trimming took 5 bases from V and 4 from J, leaving 16 bases between them. CDR3 size: 15 residues. CDR1 SEHNR and CDR2 FQNEAQ come from the germline V gene (reference sequence). Written as DNA, the CDR3 is TGTGCCAGCAGCCTAAACCGAGTAGAGCCAGATACGCAGTATTTT. It is translated as CASSLNRVEPDTQYF.

V usage is TRBV11-2 and J usage is TRBJ2-3, with TRBD1 matching 8 bases. Germline lookup yields CDR1 SGHAT and CDR2 FQNNGV. The CDR3 consists of 14 residues. V lost 5 bases, J lost 6 bases, and 7 bases stayed unmatched. The CDR3 loop is CASSAGGREDTQYF. As DNA, the CDR3 is TGTGCCAGCAGCGCAGGGGGCCGCGAGGATACGCAGTATTTT.

V gene TRBV6-1 combines with J gene TRBJ1-5; unclear D gene. CDR3 length: 17 amino acids. Germline V gene sequence: CDR1 MNHNS, CDR2 SASEGT. Between the trimmed V and J ends, which lost 1 base and 7 bases, there was a span of 20 bases. CDR3: CASSEVDGKREGQPQHF. CDR3 coding DNA: TGTGCCAGCAGTGAAGTGGACGGGAAAAGGGAAGGCCAGCCCCAGCATTTT.

The V and J genes are TRBV5-5 and TRBJ1-2, with 8 nucleotides matching TRBD1. CDR1 and CDR2 from the germline V gene are SGHKS and YYEKEE (reference sequence). This CDR3 has 17 residues. V was clipped by 3 bases and J by 3 bases; unmatched bases: 13. The chain's CDR3 is CASSSDWTGPLYYGYTF. Written as DNA, the CDR3 is TGTGCCAGCAGCTCCGACTGGACAGGGCCTTTGTACTATGGCTACACCTTC.

The chain recombines TRBV19 with TRBJ2-5; D gene uncertain. The CDR3 is 12 amino acids. In germline, CDR1 is LNHDA, CDR2 SQIVND (reference sequence). Trimming shortened V by 0 bases and J by 3 bases, and 2 bases separated the two germline ends. The CDR3 sequence is CASSIDEETQYF. CDR3 sequence (DNA): TGTGCCAGTAGTATAGACGAAGAGACCCAGTACTTC. The complete variable domain, with remaining parts taken from reference TRBV19 and TRBJ2-5, reads DGGITQSPKYLFRKEGQNVTLSCEQNLNHDAMYWYRQDPGQGLRLIYYSQIVNDFQKGDIAEGYSVSREKKESFPLTVTSAQKNPTAFYLCASSIDEETQYFGPGTRLLVL.

The chain recombines TRBV10-3 with TRBJ2-7, with D maybe TRBD2 (7 bases). The germline CDR1 and CDR2 sequences are ENHRY and SYGVKD. The CDR3 has 14 residues. Trimming removed 7 bases at V and 7 bases at J, with 20 bases between. The CDR3 nucleotides are TGTGCCATCACCCAGAGCGGGACACCGTCGGAGCAGTACTTC. Translating gives CAITQSGTPSEQYF.

The chain has TRBV27 and TRBJ2-7, with D perhaps TRBD2 (5 bases). The CDR3 loop spans 15 amino acids. Germline V gene data show CDR1 as MNHEY and CDR2 as SMNVEV (reference sequence). Trimming removed 5 bases from V and 0 bases from J, with 14 bases in between. In nucleotides, the CDR3 is TGTGCCAGCAGTGAGACTACTTCAAACTCCTACGAGCAGTACTTC. Amino acids: CASSETTSNSYEQYF.

The rearrangement uses TRBV4-3 and TRBJ2-3; 7 bases are shared with TRBD1. CDR3 length: 16 amino acids. Per germline, CDR1 LGHNA and CDR2 YSLEER. Trimming cost V 0 bases and J 0 bases; bases outside gene matches: 3. This chain's CDR3 is CASSQERGLSTDTQYF. In nucleotides, the CDR3 is TGCGCCAGCAGCCAAGAGAGGGGGCTGAGCACAGATACGCAGTATTTT.

This clone was seen just once. The chain couples TRBV7-6 to TRBJ2-1, with 8 bases that match TRBD2. J was trimmed by 4 bases and V by 1 base; bases with no gene match: 6. CDR1 is SGHVS and CDR2 is FNYEAQ in the germline V gene. The CDR3 runs 16 residues. The CDR3 bases are TGTGCCAGCAGCTTAGGGATCGGCGGGGGGTACAATGAGCAGTTCTTC. It encodes CASSLGIGGGYNEQFF. Drawing the rest from reference TRBV7-6 and TRBJ2-1, the complete variable domain is GAGVSQSPRYKVTKRGQDVALRCDPISGHVSLYWYRQALGQGPEFLTYFNYEAQQDKSGLPNDRFSAERPEGSISTLTIQRTEQRDSAMYRCASSLGIGGGYNEQFFGPGTRLTVL.